The 25 T cell receptor beta chains presented below share a single source sample, sequenced in a study of identical twins. TCRdb reprocessed the 5' RACE reads via MiXCR and lists one record per CDR3 protein. The sample gives under 450,000 distinct CDR3 sequences, around a sixth of which show up once; about 12% is in the top ten. Sequencing was carried out using naive T cells sorted from blood. The receptors were sampled from a man aged 50-59 years in good health.

There are a few counts of this clonotype. This chain connects TRBV6-1 to TRBJ1-5; D gene uncertain. The CDR3 totals 13 residues. The V gene's germline CDR1 is MNHNS and CDR2 SASEGT. Between the trimmed V and J ends, which lost 9 bases and 5 bases, there was a span of 14 bases. The CDR3 reads CASSGRFDQPQHF. Written as DNA, the CDR3 is TGTGCCAGTTCCGGACGGTTCGATCAGCCCCAGCATTTT.

This clonotype was observed a single time. This chain connects TRBV15 to TRBJ2-4, with 7 positions matching TRBD2. V dropped 1 base and J dropped 7; count of bases not matched to a gene: 7. The CDR3 covers 15 residues. Germline CDR1 LNHNV, CDR2 YYDKDF (reference sequence). The CDR3 DNA sequence: TGTGCCACCAGCAGAGTACGGGGGGACGCCAACATTCAGTACTTC. It codes for CATSRVRGDANIQYF.

This clonotype was detected only a few times. The chain couples TRBV5-1 to TRBJ2-1, with unresolved D. CDR3 size: 12 residues. Trimming left V 5 bases short and J 4 bases short, with 7 bases between. The germline V gene encodes CDR1 SGHRS and CDR2 YFSETQ. The CDR3 DNA sequence: TGCGCCAGCAGTATGGGTTACAATGAGCAGTTCTTC. Translated: CASSMGYNEQFF.

A few counts support this clonotype. The gene calls are TRBV7-2 and TRBJ2-3; 9 positions agree with TRBD2. This CDR3 spans 17 amino acids. CDR1 and CDR2 from the germline V gene are SGHTA and FQGNSA. The trim removed 5 bases at V and 1 base at J, leaving 10 bases unmatched. The CDR3 here is CASSITGLALRTDTQYF. The CDR3 coding sequence is TGTGCCAGCAGCATAACGGGACTAGCTCTACGCACAGATACGCAGTATTTT.

This clonotype was observed once. V is TRBV12-3 or TRBV12-4 and J is TRBJ2-3, with D unresolved. This CDR3 has 13 residues. V dropped 6 bases and J dropped 6 bases, with 13 bases sitting between them. The CDR3 is CASSPVFADTQYF. The CDR3, as DNA: TGTGCCAGCAGCCCAGTCTTCGCGGATACGCAGTATTTT.

The chain combines TRBV5-1 with TRBJ2-3; a possible D gene is TRBD2 (5 bases). Germline CDR1 is SGHRS and CDR2 is YFSETQ. V lost 5 bases and J 3 bases, leaving 10 bases between the germline ends. The CDR3 length is 13 residues. This CDR3 is CASRRVRTDTQYF. The DNA for the CDR3 is TGCGCCAGCAGGAGGGTTCGAACAGATACGCAGTATTTT.

This clonotype was seen ten or more times. The V call is TRBV10-3, the J call TRBJ2-3, with 8 bases matching TRBD2. Germline V gene data show CDR1 as ENHRY and CDR2 as SYGVKD. This CDR3 spans 16 amino acids. V dropped 4 bases and J dropped 0; count of bases not matched to a gene: 6. In DNA, the CDR3 is TGTGCCATCAGTGTTATGGCGGGAGGAAGCACAGATACGCAGTATTTT. It specifies CAISVMAGGSTDTQYF.

This chain connects TRBV25-1 to TRBJ1-6; 7 bases match TRBD1. CDR1 MGHDK and CDR2 SYGVNS come from the germline V gene. This CDR3 comprises 16 residues. Trimming at V came to 7 bases and at J to 5 bases, leaving 11 bases not matched to a gene. CDR3 sequence reads: CASKGARFGDNSPLHF. Here the CDR3 DNA reads TGTGCCAGCAAGGGGGCGAGGTTCGGCGATAATTCACCCCTCCACTTT.

In this sample, this clonotype turned up many times. The chain couples TRBV20-1 to TRBJ2-3, with D possibly TRBD2 on 5 matching bases. Looked up from germline, CDR1 is DFQATT and CDR2 is SNEGSKA (reference sequence). This CDR3 has 15 residues. The V gene lost 6 bases and the J gene lost 4 bases, with 20 bases spanning the gap. CDR3 DNA: TGCAGTGCCTATACCTTAGGGCCGAGGGCAGATACGCAGTATTTT. Translation: CSAYTLGPRADTQYF.

The table lists this clonotype with many counts. The CDR3 here is CASTQTGDTHNEQFF. The CDR3 DNA reads as TGTGCCAGCACCCAGACAGGGGATACCCACAATGAGCAGTTCTTC. The rearrangement links TRBV3-1 to TRBJ2-1, with TRBD1 matching 8 bases. Germline V gives CDR1 LGHDT, CDR2 YNNKEL (reference sequence). J lost 5 bases, V lost 7 bases, and 10 bases had no gene match. This CDR3 has 15 amino acids.

This clonotype was counted between two and nine times. The chain combines TRBV25-1 with TRBJ1-2, with D uncertain. Trimming removed 6 bases at V and 2 bases at J, with 13 bases between. The CDR3 consists of 14 residues. Germline-derived CDR1 and CDR2 are MGHDK and SYGVNS. The CDR3 loop reads CASSPRFLNYGYTF. In DNA form, the CDR3 reads TGTGCCAGCAGCCCCAGATTTTTAAACTATGGCTACACCTTC.

This clonotype turned up a few times. CDR3 bases: TGTGCCAGCAGCCGTGACCTCCAACGGGGGACAGCTCCAAGGCTAGCTTTCTTT. Amino acid sequence: CASSRDLQRGTAPRLAFF. The chain carries TRBV4-2 and TRBJ1-1; TRBD1 agrees at 7 bases. The germline V gene encodes CDR1 LGHNA and CDR2 YNFKEQ. Trimming took 4 bases from V and 10 from J; bases not matched to a gene: 24. The CDR3 spans 18 residues.

The genes are TRBV25-1 and TRBJ2-7, with D possibly TRBD1 on 5 matching bases. The CDR3 totals 13 residues. V was clipped by 5 bases and J by 2 bases, with 10 bases between them. Germline V gene sequence: CDR1 MGHDK, CDR2 SYGVNS. CDR3 nucleotide sequence: TGTGCCAGCAGTCCTCCAGGGCCCTACGAGCAGTACTTC. Translated: CASSPPGPYEQYF.

J is TRBJ1-1 and V is TRBV4-3; D is undetermined. The CDR3 has 15 amino acids. V lost 4 bases and J lost 5, with 17 bases in between. Looked up from germline, CDR1 is LGHNA and CDR2 is YSLEER. CDR3 coding DNA: TGCGCCAGCAGCCCTAGGGCCCGGTGGAGTACTGAAGCTTTCTTT. Protein sequence: CASSPRARWSTEAFF.

The chain recombines TRBV20-1 with TRBJ1-1; perhaps TRBD1 as D (5 bases). The CDR3 is made up of 14 amino acids. CDR1 and CDR2 (germline): DFQATT, SNEGSKA (reference sequence). The germline V and J ends were trimmed by 5 bases and 1 base, with 14 bases remaining between them. In DNA form, the CDR3 reads TGCAGTGCTCGACCGGGACCAACGAACACTGAAGCTTTCTTT. It specifies CSARPGPTNTEAFF.

This clonotype was picked up many times. The chain links TRBV6-5 to TRBJ2-5, with TRBD1 as a possible D gene (5 bases). V was trimmed by 0 bases and J by 1 base, leaving 15 bases between them. Germline-derived CDR1 and CDR2 are MNHEY and SVGAGI. The CDR3 runs 17 residues. DNA for the CDR3: TGTGCCAGCAGTTACTCATTAGTTTATGGGGCCCAAGAGACCCAGTACTTC. It specifies CASSYSLVYGAQETQYF.

This chain joins TRBV21-1 and TRBJ2-1; TRBD2 reflects the table's D call only, with no check against the DNA. TRBV21-1 is assigned pseudogene status. The CDR3 extends over 14 amino acids. CDR3 protein: CASRGSGTYNEQFF. In DNA form, the CDR3 reads TGTGCCAGCAGGGGGAGCGGGACGTACAATGAGCAGTTCTTC.

This clonotype showed up just a few times. V usage is TRBV6-2 or TRBV6-3 and J usage is TRBJ2-7; a possible D gene is TRBD1 (5 bases). This CDR3 contains 14 residues. Germline CDR1 reads MNHEY; CDR2 reads SVGEGT. V lost 0 bases and J lost 3, with 9 bases in between. CDR3 sequence: CASSYSQGYYEQYF. The CDR3, as DNA: TGTGCCAGCAGTTACTCCCAGGGCTACTACGAGCAGTACTTC.

The chain employs TRBV3-1 and TRBJ2-2; the D gene is possibly TRBD1 (6 bases). V lost 1 base to trimming and J lost 5 bases, with 8 bases between them. The CDR3 runs 14 residues. Germline loops: CDR1 LGHDT, CDR2 YNNKEL (reference sequence). CDR3 in DNA: TGTGCCAGCAGCCAAGTTACAGGGACCGGGGAGCTGTTTTTT. As protein: CASSQVTGTGELFF.

The sample holds one count of this clonotype. V gene TRBV2 combines with J gene TRBJ1-5, with D perhaps TRBD1 (5 bases). This CDR3 spans 14 amino acids. With 7 bases removed from V and 0 bases from J, the gap between germline ends came to 10 bases. Germline V gives CDR1 SNHLY, CDR2 FYNNEI. The CDR3 DNA sequence: TGTGCCAGCACCAGGGATTATAGCAATCAGCCCCAGCATTTT. As protein: CASTRDYSNQPQHF.

The chain uses TRBV6-2 or TRBV6-3 and TRBJ2-5; 15 bases are shared with TRBD2. The CDR3 runs to 16 residues. Germline V CDR1 and CDR2: MNHEY, SVGEGT. Trimming removed 6 bases from V and 5 bases from J; junction bases left unmatched: 7. CDR3 loop: CASRLGLAGGRETQYF. CDR3 sequence (DNA): TGTGCCAGCAGGTTGGGACTAGCGGGGGGTCGGGAGACCCAGTACTTC.

In this sample, this clonotype turned up many times. This chain links TRBV20-1 with TRBJ2-5; a possible D gene is TRBD2 (6 bases). V was shortened by 5 bases and J by 5 bases, with 15 bases between the two germline ends. The germline gives CDR1 DFQATT, CDR2 SNEGSKA (reference sequence). This CDR3 region has 13 residues. The CDR3 sequence: CSAGLLGGETQYF. The CDR3 DNA follows: TGCAGTGCTGGCCTACTGGGGGGTGAGACCCAGTACTTC.

The genes are TRBV25-1 and TRBJ2-7; possible D gene TRBD2, 6 bases. Germline V lookup: CDR1 MGHDK, CDR2 SYGVNS. The CDR3 extends over 13 amino acids. Trimming removed 6 bases from V and 3 bases from J, with 12 bases in between. The CDR3 nucleotides are TGTGCCAGCAGCATAACCGGGAGCTACGAGCAGTACTTC. Protein product: CASSITGSYEQYF.

In nucleotides, the CDR3 is TGCGCCAGCAGCCAAATCGCCGGGGGCACTGAAGCTTTCTTT. This encodes CASSQIAGGTEAFF. V and J are TRBV4-3 and TRBJ1-1, with D maybe TRBD1 (5 bases). Germline V gene data show CDR1 as LGHNA and CDR2 as YSLEER. V dropped 2 bases and J dropped 4 bases, with 11 bases sitting between them. The CDR3 sequence is 14 residues long.

The rearrangement links TRBV15 to TRBJ1-4, with D maybe TRBD1 (5 bases). The CDR3 extends over 15 amino acids. The V gene's germline CDR1 is LNHNV and CDR2 YYDKDF (reference sequence). V was trimmed by 2 bases and J by 7 bases, leaving 14 bases between them. For the CDR3, the DNA is TGTGCCACCAGCAGATCTCTGGGGCAGGGTGAAAAACTGTTTTTT. It translates to CATSRSLGQGEKLFF.